These T cell receptor beta chains were read from a single sample in a study of blood T cell repertoires in COVID-19. Sequencing used immunoSEQ multiplex PCR; TCRdb keeps in-frame clones, though not all of them. This sample has tens of thousands of clones, with around 93% found just once. Sequencing was carried out using peripheral blood. The receptors stem from a woman aged 55-70 years with active COVID-19. CDR3s include the opening cysteine and the closing phenylalanine or tryptophan. The D gene is left open where the match is weak. Not all rows give a size; the values are once, few, many and, for expanded clones, a class.

TRBD1	TRBV5-6	.	TRBJ2-4	TGTGCCAGCAGCTGGACAGGGTCCAAAAACATTCAGTACTTC	CASSWTGSKNIQYF
TRBD2	TRBV28	.	TRBJ2-7	TGTGCCAGCAGTACTATATTGCCTCGACTAGCGGGTGCTCCTTCTAAGACCTACGAGCAGTACTTC	CASSTILPRLAGAPSKTYEQYF
TRBD2	TRBV6-1	once	TRBJ2-3	TGTGCCAGCAGTGAACGGGTACTAGCGAGCACAGATACGCAGTATTTT	CASSERVLASTDTQYF
TRBD2	TRBV18	.	TRBJ2-1	TGTGCCAGCTCACCATCAGTAGCGGGAGTGGGGAGCGATGAGCAGTTCTTC	CASSPSVAGVGSDEQFF
TRBD1	TRBV11-2	.	TRBJ2-7	TGTGCCAGCAGCCGAAGGGGGGACAGGGCAGACGAGCAGTACTTC	CASSRRGDRADEQYF
.	TRBV9	.	TRBJ2-1	TGTGCCAGCAGCGTATTGGGTACTACCTACAATGAGCAGTTCTTC	CASSVLGTTYNEQFF
TRBD1	TRBV19	once	TRBJ2-5	TGTGCCAGTAGTCCCAGCAGGGGGCGGTCGGGGCAAGAGACCCAGTACTTC	CASSPSRGRSGQETQYF
TRBD2	TRBV28	.	TRBJ2-4	TGTGCCAGCCGCGGGTGGCGGGAGGGCCTATTTGCCAAAAACATTCAGTACTTC	CASRGWREGLFAKNIQYF
TRBD2	TRBV6-4	.	TRBJ2-1	TGTGCCAGCAGTCTAACTAGCGGAGCCTACAATGAGCAGTTCTTC	CASSLTSGAYNEQFF
TRBD1	TRBV6-4	.	TRBJ2-6	TGTGCCAGCAGTCCGCGACAGGGGGGGGCCAACGTCCTGACTTTC	CASSPRQGGANVLTF
.	TRBV18	.	TRBJ2-7	TGTGCCAGCTCCCCGCCGGGGGGCGGTGTGTACGAGCAGTACTTC	CASSPPGGGVYEQYF
.	TRBV9	few	TRBJ1-2	TGTGCCAGCAGCCTCTTGACGGGGAACTATGGCTACACCTTC	CASSLLTGNYGYTF
.	TRBV6-1	.	TRBJ2-5	TGTGCCAGCAGTCAAGCCAGGCGGGGAGAGACCCAGTACTTC	CASSQARRGETQYF
TRBD2	TRBV5-4	.	TRBJ2-3	TGTGCCAGCAGCTTGACCTATCTAGCGGGGGCCACAGATACGCAGTATTTT	CASSLTYLAGATDTQYF
TRBD1	TRBV20-1	.	TRBJ2-1	TGCAGTGCTAGTACGACAGGGAAGACCTACAATGAGCAGTTCTTC	CSASTTGKTYNEQFF
.	TRBV5-1	.	TRBJ2-7	TGCGCCAGCAGCTACGACAGCCCGAGCTCCTACGAGCAGTACTTC	CASSYDSPSSYEQYF
.	TRBV30	.	TRBJ2-1	TGTGCCTGGAGTGGCACATACAATGAGCAGTTCTTC	CAWSGTYNEQFF
TRBD2	TRBV15	.	TRBJ2-3	TGTGCCACCAGCAGTTCTAGCGGGAGTTGGTATACGCAGTATTTT	CATSSSSGSWYTQYF
.	TRBV11-2	.	TRBJ2-1	TGTGCCAGCAGCTTAGTTGAGAACCATGAGCAGTTCTTC	CASSLVENHEQFF
.	TRBV28	.	TRBJ1-2	TGTGCCAGCAGTCCGGCAGGGTCTAACTATGGCTACACCTTC	CASSPAGSNYGYTF
.	TRBV5-1	.	TRBJ1-1	TGCGCCAGCAGCTCCCTCGGGGTCGGGAGTGAGAACACTGAAGCTTTCTTT	CASSSLGVGSENTEAFF
.	TRBV19	.	TRBJ2-5	TGTGCCAGTAGTATCAGGTACAGGGTAGAGACCCAGTACTTC	CASSIRYRVETQYF
TRBD1	TRBV11-3	.	TRBJ1-5	TGTGCCAGCAGGCCGGGACAGGGGGAAGATCAGCCCCAGCATTTT	CASRPGQGEDQPQHF
TRBD1	TRBV5-1	.	TRBJ1-4	TGCGCCAGCCATCACGGGGGACAGGGGAATGAAAAACTGTTTTTT	CASHHGGQGNEKLFF
TRBD2	TRBV28	.	TRBJ2-7	TGTGCCAGCAGTGGCCGACTAGCGGGAGCCTACGAGCAGTACTTC	CASSGRLAGAYEQYF